This TCR beta chain is from a study of T cells after yellow fever vaccination (dated by TCRdb to between 2018 and 2021). About the study as a whole: The SMART-Seq v4 Ultra Low Input RNA kit was used to prepare libraries from fractions with low cell numbers. Bulk PBMC replicates and cell subsets were isolated from blood drawn at multiple timepoints before and after both primary and secondary immunization. Two healthy male donors made up the cohort, one aged 18 to 30 years and the other aged 30 to 40 years. To follow T-cell clones before and after both primary and booster YFV17D yellow fever vaccination, bulk TCR alpha and beta repertoires underwent longitudinal sequencing. The full study reports these points: After the booster, most clones that had expanded after primary vaccination were detected again (roughly 95% of CD4 and more than 85% of CD8), suggesting broad maintenance of memory. The secondary T-cell response was weaker than the primary response but faster, peaking on day 5 instead of day 15. Computational filtering was required because FACS-sorted repertoires could contain abundant contaminating clonotypes from the bulk population. Only a couple of donors were included in the study, so the extent to which the findings can be generalized is limited. A small fraction of clonotypes showed up in both the CD4 and CD8 compartments, probably as a result of convergent recombination.

TCR cDNA was synthesized by 5'RACE template switching, which introduced a universal primer site and unique molecular identifiers. cDNA synthesis was primed from both the TCR alpha and TCR beta constant segments. Library amplification involved two PCR steps, and the second step added sample barcodes and sequencing adapters. Sequencing of libraries was performed on Illumina HiSeq 2500 (2x100 bp) or NovaSeq (2x150 bp). The authors' pipeline ran thus. MIGEC was used to demultiplex reads and collapse the reads into UMI consensus sequences, and MiXCR was used for V(D)J alignment. Vaccine-responding clonotypes were identified with edgeR using replicate PBMC samples, with FDR below 0.01 and a log2 fold change above 5 up to day 15 being required. Bulk clonotypes were assigned CD4 or CD8 identity according to which sequenced CD4 or CD8 repertoire held them at higher abundance. TCRdb reworked the public reads: Q25 trimming with fastp, MiXCR clone assembly, productive beta chains retained. CDR3 protein duplicates are merged, each entry listing the most common genes and DNA. The V and J calls and clone size are TCRdb's, not the authors'. Within this sample are hundreds of thousands of distinct CDR3 sequences, with approximately 13% of them counted one time only. Jointly, the top ten make up about 16% of the sample.

This specimen's treatment or condition label, per the study, means: live attenuated yellow fever vaccine strain. Two biological replicates of bulk PBMCs were collected at each blood-draw timepoint. PBMCs were isolated from peripheral blood using a standard Ficoll-Paque protocol. TriZol was used to extract RNA from bulk PBMCs, CD4 and CD8 fractions, and dextramer-positive and dextramer-negative fractions. This clonotype was seen a handful of times. Its antigen specificity is not known. Base qualities are missing; no much larger clone stands one base away. V and J lose 6 bases and 6 bases, and a span of 15 bases separates them. From its cysteine to its phenylalanine, the CDR3 spans 14 amino acids. Of all the DNA, just the CDR3 is kept, 42 bases in frame from base 1.

The chain uses TRBV12-3 or TRBV12-4 and TRBJ1-5; a tentative D match to TRBD1 spans 6 bases. Here the sequenced sample was PBMCs, taken on the day of the yellow fever booster vaccination. The clonotype was recovered from a man aged 30 to 45 who received the YFV17D yellow fever vaccine. Here is the DNA: TGTGCCAGCAGCCCTAGGGGGGGCAGTCAGCCCCAGCATTTT. It codes for CASSPRGGSQPQHF.